This T cell receptor (beta chain) was sequenced in a study of shared clonotypes between healthy human individuals (dated by TCRdb to the early 2020s). Context from the whole study: The cohort comprised a couple of women and a few men aged 18 to 49 years. For each donor, three plates each were used for CD4 naive and CD4 memory, two plates were used for CD8 naive, and one plate was used for CD8 memory. To estimate repertoire size and how much clonotypes are shared between individuals, the study performed deep sequencing of blood TCR repertoires from a handful of healthy adults. To increase sequencing depth and limit assay-specific biases, different laboratories used diverse techniques to prepare libraries and sequence TCR repertoires. Leukapheresis yielded between about 0.94 and 9.5 billion PBMCs per donor. What the study reported, not specific to this receptor: Larger estimated clonotype richness was generally found for naive subsets than for memory subsets. Sampling was restricted to blood, and TCR repertoires in tissue are likely to differ from TCR repertoires in blood. Pairwise subsampling indicated that sequencing depth was expected to affect the degree of clonotype sharing among donors. Incomplete sequencing was indicated by rarefaction of sorted-subset datasets, despite the large sequencing depth. The genetic and exposure-history diversity represented was limited by the small number of donors. When a few donors were compared, the shared fraction of clonotypes was about 5% for naive CD4, 3% to 4% for naive CD8, 2.3% for memory CD4, and 0.35% to 0.4% for memory CD8. Compared with non-shared clonotypes, the clonotypes found in all four sorted-subset donors had higher generation probabilities.

There are 16 amino acids in the CDR3, from cysteine to phenylalanine inclusive. The DNA shown is the 48-base CDR3, in frame from base 1. CDR1 and CDR2 were assigned from the germline V gene as SGDLS and YYNGEE. V is cut back by 0 bases and J by 2 bases, with 7 bases in the junction unmatched. TCR CDR3 regions were amplified from genomic DNA by multiplex PCR using the deep immunoSEQ assay. Extracted genomic DNA from each cell subset was spread evenly across all wells of several immunoSEQ 96-well plates, with each plate serving as a replicate. For sorted subsets, around 200 ng genomic DNA, equal to 25,000 to 35,000 T cell genomes, was loaded into each replicate PCR. Purified libraries were quantified with a Qubit 3.0 fluorometer, sized on a Bioanalyzer 2100, and re-quantified with the KAPA Library Quantification kit. Each immunoSEQ 96-well plate was sequenced on its own single-read 150-cycle Illumina NextSeq 550 flow cell. Processing in the source paper ran as follows. The immunoSEQ output contained only junctional sequences without quality scores, so filtering could not match that applied to full-length reads. Sequences were annotated with PyIR, a Python wrapper for IgBLAST v1.9, and V/J genes and CDR3 were assigned using IMGT germline references. Reads with weak V/J assignments (E-value above 1e-6), missing CDR3, stop codons, out-of-frame junctions, or ambiguous translated residues were removed. V3J clonotypes were defined as sequences sharing the same inferred V gene, J gene, and CDR3 amino acid sequence. To compute the percentage overlap between repertoires, the number of shared unique clonotypes was divided by the size of the smaller repertoire. RTK rarefaction, the Chao1 estimator, and Recon v2.1 estimates of unobserved clonotypes were used to assess repertoire richness. Generation probabilities for all TCRbeta clonotypes obtained by the gDNA method from a few donors were computed using OLGA. Imported from immuneACCESS, the table was reduced by TCRdb to in-frame sequences with V and J called. These copies leave out some clones; in studies compared against another copy, an unresolved V gene accounts for under half, and the cause of the remainder is not known. Clonal size and the V and J genes are those of that table, whereas D and trimming came from the DNA. This sample has roughly 2.1 million clones in its table, and roughly 91% of those were observed once. The biggest ten clones account for about 1.5% of the sample.

A word on this clone: No antigen is known for it. No much larger clonotype is one base removed from it; base qualities were not supplied.

CD8 naive samples were obtained by positive selection for CCR7 among CD45RO-negative cells, yielding a CD45RA+CCR7+ population from which TemRA cells were excluded. The donors were healthy, HIV-negative adults with no recently reported acute infections or vaccinations. Every donor was a Caucasian adult residing in Nashville, Tennessee, USA. After blood collection by leukapheresis, PBMCs were isolated using Ficoll-Histopaque density gradient centrifugation and then cryopreserved in the vapor phase of liquid nitrogen. Analytical flow cytometry was used to check the purity and quantity of each magnetically sorted T cell population. Each sorted fraction had its genomic DNA isolated and then quantified by UV absorbance on a Nanodrop 2000c.

The material sequenced was naive CD8+ T cells from PBMCs. The sample's cell subset or site, from its label and the paper: CD45RA+CCR7+. The sequence links TRBV9 to TRBJ2-5; TRBD2 fits 7 bases in the junction. The clonotype was recovered from a man aged 18 to 30 in good health. Some clones in this sample may be carry-over from other donors' samples. In nucleotide form, the sequence is TGTGCCAGCAGCGTAGGTTCCCTAGCGGTACAAGAGACCCAGTACTTC. This codes for CASSVGSLAVQETQYF.